This TCR beta chain was identified during a study of CD8 T cells in Susac syndrome. RNA, at roughly 0.45 to 1 ug, was reverse transcribed with random hexamers. TCRdb passed the immunoSEQ multiplex PCR reads through MiXCR, listing each CDR3 protein once. The sample has approximately 100,000 distinct CDR3 sequences, around 90% seen once. Germline V gene sequence: CDR1 KGHSH, CDR2 LQKENI. Trimming took 0 bases from V and 6 from J, leaving 15 bases between them. CDR3 length equals 15 residues. The sequencing sample was made of CD4+ T cells from PBMCs. The sequence was obtained from a human donor in good health. The chain is built from TRBV18 and TRBJ2-7; possibly TRBD1 for D (6 bases). Here the CDR3 DNA reads TGTGCCAGCTCACCACCAAGGCCAGCAGGGGCCGAGCAGTACTTC. The encoded protein is CASSPPRPAGAEQYF. Complete variable domain (other parts from reference TRBV18 and TRBJ2-7): NAGVMQNPRHLVRRRGQEARLRCSPMKGHSHVYWYRQLPEEGLKFMVYLQKENIIDESGMPKERFSAEFPKEGPSILRIQQVVRGDSAAYFCASSPPRPAGAEQYFGPGTRLTVT.